This T cell receptor (beta chain) was identified in a study of CD8 T cells in Susac syndrome. The ends were cut back, 5 bases at V and 6 bases at J, with 10 bases in the middle. Per the germline V gene, CDR1 is SNHLY and CDR2 is FYNNEI. CDR3 size: 12 residues. This clonotype was observed once. Random hexamers primed reverse transcription of about 0.5 to 1 ug RNA. Each CDR3 protein is one row after TCRdb ran MiXCR on the immunoSEQ multiplex PCR reads. Among 400,000 to 550,000 distinct CDR3 sequences listed, around 85% were seen once. Sample: CD8+ T cells from PBMCs. The receptor's source is a human donor with multiple sclerosis. The chain carries TRBV2 and TRBJ1-1; D uncertain. CDR3 DNA: TGTGCCAGCAGTACTCAAAGGCCTGAAGCTTTCTTT. This sequence encodes CASSTQRPEAFF.